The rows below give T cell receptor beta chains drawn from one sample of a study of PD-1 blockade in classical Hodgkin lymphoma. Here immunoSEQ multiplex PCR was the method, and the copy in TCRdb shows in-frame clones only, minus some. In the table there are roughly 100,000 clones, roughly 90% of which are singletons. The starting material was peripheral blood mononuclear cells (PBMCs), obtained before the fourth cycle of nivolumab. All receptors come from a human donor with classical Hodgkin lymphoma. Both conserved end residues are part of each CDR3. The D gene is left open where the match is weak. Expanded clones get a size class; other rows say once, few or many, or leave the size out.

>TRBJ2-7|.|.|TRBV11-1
CASSFRPYEQYF
TGTGCCAGCAGCTTTAGGCCCTACGAGCAGTACTTC
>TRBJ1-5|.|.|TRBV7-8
CASSLREEIQPQHF
TGTGCCAGCAGCTTACGAGAGGAGATCCAGCCCCAGCATTTT
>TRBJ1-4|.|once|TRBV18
CASSPFPSKGTNEKLFF
TGTGCCAGCTCACCCTTCCCTTCAAAGGGGACTAATGAAAAACTGTTTTTT
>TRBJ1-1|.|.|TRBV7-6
CASSFWPDTEAFF
TGTGCCAGCAGCTTTTGGCCGGACACTGAAGCTTTCTTT
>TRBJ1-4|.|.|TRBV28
CASSYQGSANEKLFF
TGTGCCAGCAGTTACCAGGGTTCCGCTAATGAAAAACTGTTTTTT
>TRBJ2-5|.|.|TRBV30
CAWRRETQYF
TGTGCCTGGAGGCGGGAGACCCAGTACTTC
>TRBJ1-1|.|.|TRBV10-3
CATKENTEAFF
TGTGCCACCAAAGAGAACACTGAAGCTTTCTTT
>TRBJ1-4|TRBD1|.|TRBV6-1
CASSENRGRGEKLFF
TGTGCCAGCAGTGAAAACAGGGGACGGGGTGAAAAACTGTTTTTT
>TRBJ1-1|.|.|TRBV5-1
CASSNTQGSEAFF
TGCGCCAGCAGCAATACTCAGGGGTCTGAAGCTTTCTTT
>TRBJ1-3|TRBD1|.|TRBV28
CASSQGDRNTIYF
TGTGCCAGCAGCCAGGGGGATAGAAACACCATATATTTT
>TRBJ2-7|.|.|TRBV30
CAWSVTGPEQYF
TGTGCCTGGAGTGTAACGGGTCCCGAGCAGTACTTC
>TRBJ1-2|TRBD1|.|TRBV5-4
CASSATGGRGYTF
TGTGCCAGCAGCGCGACAGGGGGCAGGGGCTACACCTTC
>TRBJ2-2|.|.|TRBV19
CASSISSPMTGELFF
TGTGCCAGTAGTATTTCCTCACCGATGACCGGGGAGCTGTTTTTT
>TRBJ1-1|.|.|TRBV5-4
CASSLWAGSEAFF
TGTGCCAGCAGCTTATGGGCTGGGTCTGAAGCTTTCTTT
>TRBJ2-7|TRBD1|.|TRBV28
CASSLPSGTGPYEQYF
TGTGCCAGCAGTTTGCCCTCCGGGACAGGACCCTACGAGCAGTACTTC
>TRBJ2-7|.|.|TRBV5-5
CASSFGQVANSYEQYF
TGTGCCAGCAGCTTTGGGCAAGTGGCTAACTCCTACGAGCAGTACTTC
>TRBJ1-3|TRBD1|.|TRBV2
CASSFPGQGNGNTIYF
TGTGCCAGCAGCTTTCCGGGACAGGGGAATGGAAACACCATATATTTT
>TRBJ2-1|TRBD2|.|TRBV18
CASSGLAEQFF
TGTGCCAGCTCGGGACTAGCGGAGCAGTTCTTC
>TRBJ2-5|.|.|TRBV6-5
CASSYVAGPQETQYF
TGTGCCAGCAGTTACGTCGCGGGTCCTCAAGAGACCCAGTACTTC
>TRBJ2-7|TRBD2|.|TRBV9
CASSVGTGGSYEQYF
TGTGCCAGCAGCGTAGGGACGGGGGGCTCCTACGAGCAGTACTTC
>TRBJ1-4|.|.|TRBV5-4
CASSLVTGATNEKLFF
TGTGCCAGCAGCTTGGTCACAGGCGCAACTAATGAAAAACTGTTTTTT
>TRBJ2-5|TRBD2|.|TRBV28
CASSLSGATSGIQETQYF
TGTGCCAGCAGTTTATCTGGGGCGACTAGCGGGATCCAAGAGACCCAGTACTTC
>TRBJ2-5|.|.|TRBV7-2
CASSRTGQTQYF
TGTGCCAGCAGTCGGACGGGACAGACCCAGTACTTC
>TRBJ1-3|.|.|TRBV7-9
CASSGLAYGNTIYF
TGTGCCAGCAGCGGTCTAGCTTATGGAAACACCATATATTTT
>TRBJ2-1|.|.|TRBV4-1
CASSQVTNHYNEQFF
TGCGCCAGCAGCCAAGTTACAAACCATTACAATGAGCAGTTCTTC
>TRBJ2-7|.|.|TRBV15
CATRGDISYEQYF
TGTGCCACCAGAGGGGACATCTCCTACGAGCAGTACTTC
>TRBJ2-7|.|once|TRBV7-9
CASSFDLNYEQYF
TGTGCCAGCAGCTTCGACCTAAACTACGAGCAGTACTTC
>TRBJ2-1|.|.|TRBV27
CASSILGGPHNEQFF
.
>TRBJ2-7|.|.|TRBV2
CASSESGEIYEQYF
TGTGCCAGCAGTGAATCGGGGGAGATCTACGAGCAGTACTTC
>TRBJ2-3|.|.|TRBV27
CASSLSVIDTQYF
TGTGCCAGCAGTTTATCCGTCATAGATACGCAGTATTTT
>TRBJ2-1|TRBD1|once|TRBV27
CASSSGQGVDNEQFF
TGTGCCAGCAGTTCGGGACAGGGGGTGGACAATGAGCAGTTCTTC
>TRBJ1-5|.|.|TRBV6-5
CASRYQGSQPQHF
TGTGCCAGCAGATACCAGGGGAGCCAGCCCCAGCATTTT
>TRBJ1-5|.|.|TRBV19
CASRADRRLNQPQHF
TGTGCCAGTAGAGCAGACAGGCGGCTAAATCAGCCCCAGCATTTT
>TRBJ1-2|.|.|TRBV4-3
CASSQVTVRTLAYPYGYTF
TGCGCCAGCAGCCAGGTAACGGTCCGGACACTCGCTTATCCCTATGGCTACACCTTC
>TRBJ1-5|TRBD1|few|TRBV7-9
CASSQGTASDQPQHF
TGTGCCAGCAGCCAAGGGACAGCTTCGGATCAGCCCCAGCATTTT
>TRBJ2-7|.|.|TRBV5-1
CASSLGRGEQYF
TGCGCCAGCAGCTTAGGCAGGGGCGAGCAGTACTTC
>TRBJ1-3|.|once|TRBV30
CAWSVPGNTIYF
TGTGCCTGGAGTGTACCGGGGAACACCATATATTTT
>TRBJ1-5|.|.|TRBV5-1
CASSLEPGTYQPQHF
TGCGCCAGCAGCTTGGAGCCAGGCACCTATCAGCCCCAGCATTTT
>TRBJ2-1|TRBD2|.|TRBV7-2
CASSSTSGGPNEQFF
TGTGCCAGCAGCTCGACTAGCGGGGGCCCCAATGAGCAGTTCTTC
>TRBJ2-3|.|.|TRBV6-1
CASRSDTQYF
TGTGCCAGCAGGTCAGATACGCAGTATTTT
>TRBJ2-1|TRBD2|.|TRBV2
CASSDLGLESYNEQFF
TGTGCCAGCAGTGATCTGGGACTAGAATCCTACAATGAGCAGTTCTTC
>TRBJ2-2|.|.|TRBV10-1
CASSESLVGELFF
TGCGCCAGCAGTGAGTCTTTGGTCGGGGAGCTGTTTTTT
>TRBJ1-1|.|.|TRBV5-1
CASSWQGAEAFF
TGCGCCAGCAGCTGGCAGGGCGCTGAAGCTTTCTTT
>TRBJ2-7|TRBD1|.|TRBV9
CASSVEGQGSEQYF
TGTGCCAGCAGCGTAGAGGGACAGGGTTCCGAGCAGTACTTC
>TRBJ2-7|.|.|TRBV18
CASSPNAAVGEQYF
TGTGCCAGCTCACCAAACGCAGCTGTCGGCGAGCAGTACTTC
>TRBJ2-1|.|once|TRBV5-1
CASSFEGADYNEQFF
TGCGCCAGCAGCTTTGAAGGGGCAGACTACAATGAGCAGTTCTTC
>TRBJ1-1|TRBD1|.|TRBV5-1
CASSLAEGTAMNTEAFF
TGCGCCAGCAGCTTGGCCGAGGGGACAGCAATGAACACTGAAGCTTTCTTT
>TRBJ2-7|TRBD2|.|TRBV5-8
CASSPTRTSGRAFSYEQYF
TGTGCCAGCAGCCCGACCCGGACTAGCGGGAGGGCCTTCTCCTACGAGCAGTACTTC
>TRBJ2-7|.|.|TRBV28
CASSFRTAVYEQYF
TGTGCCAGCAGTTTCCGCACAGCGGTTTACGAGCAGTACTTC
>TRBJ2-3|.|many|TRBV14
CASTAQATDTQYF
TGTGCCAGCACGGCGCAGGCGACAGATACGCAGTATTTT
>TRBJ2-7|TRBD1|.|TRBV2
CASRPLDRGSSYEQYF
TGTGCCAGCAGGCCCCTAGACAGGGGGAGCTCCTACGAGCAGTACTTC
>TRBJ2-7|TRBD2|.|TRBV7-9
CASSSRTSGSYEQYF
TGTGCCAGCAGCTCCAGGACTAGCGGGAGCTACGAGCAGTACTTC
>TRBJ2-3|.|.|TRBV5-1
CASSRGDRDTDTQYF
TGCGCCAGCAGTCGAGGCGACCGAGACACAGATACGCAGTATTTT
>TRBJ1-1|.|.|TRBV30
CAWSVDLGRNTEAFF
TGTGCCTGGAGTGTAGACTTAGGCAGGAACACTGAAGCTTTCTTT